This T cell receptor (beta chain) originates from a study of early stage breast cancer tumors. The study, taken as a whole, reports: Tumors had about 2.5-fold higher T cell density and higher clonality than adjacent normal breast tissue.

Comments on this clone: The antigen remains undetermined.

Germline V gives CDR1 LNHDA, CDR2 SQIVND (reference sequence). The ends lost 5 bases at V and 1 base at J; junction bases unmatched: 9. The CDR3 extends over 16 amino acids. The table came from immunoSEQ multiplex PCR; TCRdb's copy has only in-frame clones and leaves some out. The table records 25,000 to 30,000 clones, roughly 86% of them present only once. The sample was blood. V and J are TRBV19 and TRBJ2-3; 7 bases match TRBD2. The receptor was derived from a person aged 45 to 59 with breast cancer. This chain's CDR3 is CASSPGTILGTDTQYF. The CDR3 nucleotides are TGTGCCAGTAGTCCGGGGACTATCCTGGGCACAGATACGCAGTATTTT.